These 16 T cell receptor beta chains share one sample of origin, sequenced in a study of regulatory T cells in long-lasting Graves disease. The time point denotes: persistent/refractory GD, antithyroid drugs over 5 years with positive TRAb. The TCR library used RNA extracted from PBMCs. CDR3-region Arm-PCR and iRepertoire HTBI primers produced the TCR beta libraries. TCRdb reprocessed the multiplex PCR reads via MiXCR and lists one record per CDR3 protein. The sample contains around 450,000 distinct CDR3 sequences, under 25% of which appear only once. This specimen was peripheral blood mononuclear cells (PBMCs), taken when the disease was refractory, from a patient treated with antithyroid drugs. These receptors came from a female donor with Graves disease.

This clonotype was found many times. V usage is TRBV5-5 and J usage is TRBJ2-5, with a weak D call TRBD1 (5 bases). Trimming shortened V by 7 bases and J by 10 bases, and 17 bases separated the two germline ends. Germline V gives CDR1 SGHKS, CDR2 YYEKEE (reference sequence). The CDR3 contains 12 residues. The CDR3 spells CASGLGAMFQYF. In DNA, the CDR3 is TGTGCCAGCGGTCTAGGGGCTATGTTCCAGTACTTC.

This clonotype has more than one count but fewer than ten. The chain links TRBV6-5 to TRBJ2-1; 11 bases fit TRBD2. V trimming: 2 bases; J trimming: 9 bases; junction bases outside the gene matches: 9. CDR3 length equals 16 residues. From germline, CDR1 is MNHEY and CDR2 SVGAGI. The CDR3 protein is CASSYTLAGGRVEQFF. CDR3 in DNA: TGTGCCAGCAGTTACACCTTAGCGGGGGGGCGGGTTGAGCAGTTCTTC.

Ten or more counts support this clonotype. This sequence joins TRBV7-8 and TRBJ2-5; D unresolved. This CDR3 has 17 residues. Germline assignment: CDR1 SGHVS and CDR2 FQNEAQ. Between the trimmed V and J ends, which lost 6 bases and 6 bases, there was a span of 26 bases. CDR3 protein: CASSFAKSTYGSKTQYF. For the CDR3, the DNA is TGTGCCAGCAGTTTCGCGAAAAGCACATATGGCTCGAAGACCCAGTACTTC.

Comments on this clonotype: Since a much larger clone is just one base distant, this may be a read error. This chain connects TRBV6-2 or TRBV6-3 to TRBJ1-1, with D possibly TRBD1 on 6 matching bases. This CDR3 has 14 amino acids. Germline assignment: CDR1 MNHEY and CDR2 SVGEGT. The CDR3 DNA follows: TGTGCCGGCAGTTACCCCGGGGGCAACACTGAAGCTTTCTTT. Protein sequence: CAGSYPGGNTEAFF.

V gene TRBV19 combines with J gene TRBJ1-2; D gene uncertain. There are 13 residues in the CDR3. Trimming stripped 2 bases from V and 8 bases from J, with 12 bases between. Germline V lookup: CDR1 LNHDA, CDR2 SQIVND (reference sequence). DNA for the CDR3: TGTGCCAGTAGTATACCAACGATGGGGGGCTACACCTTC. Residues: CASSIPTMGGYTF.

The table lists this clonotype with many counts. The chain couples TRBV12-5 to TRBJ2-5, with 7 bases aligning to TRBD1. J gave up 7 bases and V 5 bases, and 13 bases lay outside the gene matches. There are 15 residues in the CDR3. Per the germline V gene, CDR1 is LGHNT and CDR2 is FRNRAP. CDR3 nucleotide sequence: TGTGCTAGTGGTCCCCTTCAGACAGGGACGGGGACCCAGTACTTC. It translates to CASGPLQTGTGTQYF.

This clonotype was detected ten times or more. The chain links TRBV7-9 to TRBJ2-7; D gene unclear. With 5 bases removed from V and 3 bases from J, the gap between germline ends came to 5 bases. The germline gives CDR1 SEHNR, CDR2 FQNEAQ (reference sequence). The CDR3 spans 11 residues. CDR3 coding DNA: TGTGCCAGCAGCCTCGACTACGAGCAGTACTTC. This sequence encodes CASSLDYEQYF.

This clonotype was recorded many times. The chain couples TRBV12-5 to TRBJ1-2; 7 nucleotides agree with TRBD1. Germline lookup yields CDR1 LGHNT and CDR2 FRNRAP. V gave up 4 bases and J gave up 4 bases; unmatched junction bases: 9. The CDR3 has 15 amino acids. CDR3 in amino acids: CASGSSPGTVYGYTF. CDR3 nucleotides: TGTGCTAGTGGTTCCTCTCCCGGGACAGTCTATGGCTACACCTTC. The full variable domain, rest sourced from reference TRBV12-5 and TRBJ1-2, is DARVTQTPRHKVTEMGQEVTMRCQPILGHNTVFWYRQTMMQGLELLAYFRNRAPLDDSGMPKDRFSAEMPDATLATLKIQPSEPRDSAVYFCASGSSPGTVYGYTFGSGTRLTVV.

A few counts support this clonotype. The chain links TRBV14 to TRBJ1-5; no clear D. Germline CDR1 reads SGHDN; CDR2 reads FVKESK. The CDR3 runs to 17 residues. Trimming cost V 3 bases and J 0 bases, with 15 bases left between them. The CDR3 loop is CASSQVAGDYSNQPQHF. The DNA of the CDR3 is TGTGCCAGCAGCCAGGTAGCTGGAGATTATAGCAATCAGCCCCAGCATTTT.

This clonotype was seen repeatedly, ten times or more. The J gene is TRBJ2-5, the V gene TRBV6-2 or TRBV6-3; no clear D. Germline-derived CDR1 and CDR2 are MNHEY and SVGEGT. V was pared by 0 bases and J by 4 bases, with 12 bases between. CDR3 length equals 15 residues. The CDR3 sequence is CASSYSREKGETQYF. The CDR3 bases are TGTGCCAGCAGTTACTCGAGAGAAAAGGGAGAGACCCAGTACTTC.

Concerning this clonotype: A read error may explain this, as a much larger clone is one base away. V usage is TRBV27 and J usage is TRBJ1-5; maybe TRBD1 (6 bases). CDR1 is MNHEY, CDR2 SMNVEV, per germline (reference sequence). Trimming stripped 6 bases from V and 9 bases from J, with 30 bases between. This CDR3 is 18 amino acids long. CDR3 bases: TGTGCCAGCAGGCCGGGACATGGATTTTCACTTATCGCATCGCCCCAGCATTTT. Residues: CASRPGHGFSLIASPQHF.

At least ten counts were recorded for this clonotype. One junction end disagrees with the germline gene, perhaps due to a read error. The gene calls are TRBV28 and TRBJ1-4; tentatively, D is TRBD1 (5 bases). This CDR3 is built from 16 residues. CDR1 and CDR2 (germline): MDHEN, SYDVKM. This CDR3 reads CPSSLFRGLSNEKLFF. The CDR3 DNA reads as TGTCCCAGCAGTTTATTTAGGGGCCTATCTAATGAAAAACTGTTTTTT. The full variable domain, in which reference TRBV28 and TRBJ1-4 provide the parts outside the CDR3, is DVKVTQSSRYLVKRTGEKVFLECVQDMDHENMFWYRQDPGLGLRLIYFSYDVKMKEKGDIPEGYSVSREKKERFSLILESASTNQTSMYLCPSSLFRGLSNEKLFFGSGTQLSVL.

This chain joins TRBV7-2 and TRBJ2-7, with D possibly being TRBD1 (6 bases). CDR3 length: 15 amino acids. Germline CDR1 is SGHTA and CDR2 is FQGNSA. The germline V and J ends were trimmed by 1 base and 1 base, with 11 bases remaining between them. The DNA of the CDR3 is TGTGCCAGCAGCTTAGGCGGACAGCGTTCCTACGAGCAGTACTTC. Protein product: CASSLGGQRSYEQYF.

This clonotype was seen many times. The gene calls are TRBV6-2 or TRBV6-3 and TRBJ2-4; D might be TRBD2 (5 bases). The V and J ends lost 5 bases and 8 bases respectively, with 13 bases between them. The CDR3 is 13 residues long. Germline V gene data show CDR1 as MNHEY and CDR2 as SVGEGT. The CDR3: CASSRGRRDIQYF. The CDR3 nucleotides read TGTGCCAGCAGTCGAGGGAGAAGGGACATTCAGTACTTC.

CDR3: CASTYRGQGASTDTQYF. Written as DNA, the CDR3 is TGTGCCAGTACCTATCGGGGACAGGGGGCTAGCACAGATACGCAGTATTTT. The V gene is TRBV19, the J gene TRBJ2-3; TRBD1 matches 12 bases. Germline V lookup: CDR1 LNHDA, CDR2 SQIVND (reference sequence). There are 17 residues in the CDR3. The V and J ends lost 7 bases and 0 bases, in that order; junction bases with no gene match: 8.

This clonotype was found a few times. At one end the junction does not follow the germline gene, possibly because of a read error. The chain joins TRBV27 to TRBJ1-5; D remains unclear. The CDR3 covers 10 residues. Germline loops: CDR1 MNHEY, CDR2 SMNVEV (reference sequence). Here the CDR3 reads CASSLVYPPF. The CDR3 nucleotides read TGTGCCAGCAGTCTCGTCTACCCTCCATTT.